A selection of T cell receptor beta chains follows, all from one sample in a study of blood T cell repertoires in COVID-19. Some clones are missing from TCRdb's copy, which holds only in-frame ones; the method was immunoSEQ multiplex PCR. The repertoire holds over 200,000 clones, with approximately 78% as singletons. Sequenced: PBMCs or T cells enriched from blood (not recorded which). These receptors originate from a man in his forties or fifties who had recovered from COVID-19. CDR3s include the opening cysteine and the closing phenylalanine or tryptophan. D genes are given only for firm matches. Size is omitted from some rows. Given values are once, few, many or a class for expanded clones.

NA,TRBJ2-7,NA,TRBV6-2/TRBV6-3,CASSYRNKGSYEQYF,TGTGCCAGCAGTTACAGGAACAAGGGGTCCTACGAGCAGTACTTC
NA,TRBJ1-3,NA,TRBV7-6,CASSQDNPSMSSGNTIYF,TGTGCCAGCAGCCAGGACAATCCTAGTATGTCCTCTGGAAACACCATATATTTT
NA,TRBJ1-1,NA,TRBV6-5,CASSYGLGSRPEAFF,TGTGCCAGCAGTTACGGGCTCGGATCGCGTCCTGAAGCTTTCTTT
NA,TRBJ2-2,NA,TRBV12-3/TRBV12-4,CASREQVSGELFF,TGTGCCAGCAGGGAACAGGTTTCCGGGGAGCTGTTTTTT
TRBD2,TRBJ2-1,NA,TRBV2,CAYSGVSSYNEQFF,TGTGCCTACAGCGGGGTAAGCTCCTACAATGAGCAGTTCTTC
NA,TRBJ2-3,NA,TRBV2,CASSEARTIRQYF,TGTGCCAGCAGTGAAGCGAGGACTATCAGGCAGTATTTT
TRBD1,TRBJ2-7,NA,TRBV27,CASSYRGQGEQYF,TGTGCCAGCTCATACAGGGGGCAAGGCGAGCAGTACTTC
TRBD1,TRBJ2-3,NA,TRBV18,CASSPSYPATGRTDTQYF,TGTGCCAGCTCACCATCCTACCCAGCGACAGGGCGCACAGATACGCAGTATTTT
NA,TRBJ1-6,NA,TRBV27,CASIGGSYNSPLHF,TGTGCCAGTATTGGGGGGTCCTATAATTCACCCCTCCACTTT
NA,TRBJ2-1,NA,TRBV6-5,CASSPGKSSYNEQFF,TGTGCCAGCAGCCCAGGGAAGAGCTCCTACAATGAGCAGTTCTTC
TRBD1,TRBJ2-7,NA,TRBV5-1,CASSPGQGGREQYF,TGCGCCAGCAGCCCCGGACAGGGAGGCCGCGAGCAGTACTTC
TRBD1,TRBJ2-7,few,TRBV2,CASSPGQGRHEQYF,TGTGCCAGCAGCCCGGGACAGGGGAGACACGAGCAGTACTTC
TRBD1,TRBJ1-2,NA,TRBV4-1,CASSQDGMRTGGYGYTF,TGCGCCAGCAGCCAAGATGGGATGAGGACAGGGGGTTATGGCTACACCTTC
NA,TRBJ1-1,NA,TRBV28,CASTLLSGRGAKAFF,TGTGCCAGCACCTTACTTAGTGGTCGGGGGGCTAAGGCTTTCTTT
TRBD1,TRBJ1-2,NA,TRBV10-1,CASSQKQGPPRVYGYTF,TGCGCCAGCAGTCAAAAACAGGGGCCCCCCCGGGTCTATGGCTACACCTTC
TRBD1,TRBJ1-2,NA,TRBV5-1,CASSFQGTDGYTF,TGCGCCAGCAGCTTTCAGGGGACAGATGGCTACACCTTC